The rows below give T cell receptor beta chains drawn from one sample of a study of T cell repertoires in ileal Crohn's disease. Clones were sequenced by immunoSEQ multiplex PCR, and TCRdb holds only the in-frame ones, with some missing. The data show several thousand clones, around 93% seen once. The material sequenced was ileal tissue. The receptors were sampled from an adult with Crohn's disease. CDR3s include the opening cysteine and the closing phenylalanine or tryptophan. Each record gives: CDR3 protein, CDR3 DNA, J gene, D gene, clone size, V gene. The D gene is left open where the match is weak. Clone size is given for some rows only: seen once, a few or many times, or a class if the clone is expanded.

cdr3_aa: CASSIGTSGRYQETQYF; cdr3_nt: TGTGCCAGTAGTATTGGGACTAGCGGGAGGTACCAAGAGACCCAGTACTTC; j_call: TRBJ2-5; d_call: TRBD2; clone_size: .; v_call: TRBV19
cdr3_aa: CASSHLIASGSYEQFF; cdr3_nt: TGCGCCAGCAGCCATCTGATTGCTAGCGGGAGCTATGAGCAGTTCTTC; j_call: TRBJ2-1; d_call: TRBD2; clone_size: .; v_call: TRBV10-1
cdr3_aa: CAIRPSSGELFF; cdr3_nt: TGTGCCATCAGGCCCAGTTCCGGGGAGCTGTTTTTT; j_call: TRBJ2-2; d_call: .; clone_size: .; v_call: TRBV10-3
cdr3_aa: CASRLQGQGEQFF; cdr3_nt: TGTGCCAGCAGATTACAGGGACAGGGGGAGCAGTTCTTC; j_call: TRBJ2-1; d_call: TRBD1; clone_size: .; v_call: TRBV2
cdr3_aa: CASSRELATPSDNEQFF; cdr3_nt: TGTGCCAGCAGCAGGGAGTTAGCTACACCTTCCGACAATGAGCAGTTCTTC; j_call: TRBJ2-1; d_call: .; clone_size: .; v_call: TRBV21-1
cdr3_aa: CAISGPSGLTDTQYF; cdr3_nt: TGTGCCATCAGTGGCCCGAGCGGGCTCACAGATACGCAGTATTTT; j_call: TRBJ2-3; d_call: .; clone_size: .; v_call: TRBV10-3
cdr3_aa: CASGPALQGRTGELFF; cdr3_nt: TGTGCTAGTGGTCCAGCCTTACAGGGGAGGACCGGGGAGCTGTTTTTT; j_call: TRBJ2-2; d_call: .; clone_size: .; v_call: TRBV12-5
cdr3_aa: CASSLYQGMIYGYTF; cdr3_nt: TGTGCCAGCAGTTTATATCAGGGGATGATATATGGCTACACCTTC; j_call: TRBJ1-2; d_call: .; clone_size: .; v_call: TRBV27
cdr3_aa: CASSGQGRTGNTIYF; cdr3_nt: TGTGCCAGCAGTGGACAGGGGAGAACAGGAAACACCATATATTTT; j_call: TRBJ1-3; d_call: TRBD1; clone_size: .; v_call: TRBV6-1
cdr3_aa: CASSGGGNEKLFF; cdr3_nt: TGTGCCAGCAGCGGGGGAGGTAATGAAAAACTGTTTTTT; j_call: TRBJ1-4; d_call: .; clone_size: .; v_call: TRBV7-9
cdr3_aa: CASSLAGLGPYEQYF; cdr3_nt: TGTGCCAGCAGCTTAGCGGGCCTTGGTCCCTACGAGCAGTACTTC; j_call: TRBJ2-7; d_call: .; clone_size: .; v_call: TRBV7-8
cdr3_aa: CASRLHGNTIYF; cdr3_nt: TGTGCCAGCAGACTACACGGAAACACCATATATTTT; j_call: TRBJ1-3; d_call: .; clone_size: .; v_call: TRBV6-6
cdr3_aa: CASSLFANTGELFF; cdr3_nt: TGTGCCAGCAGCCTATTCGCGAACACCGGGGAGCTGTTTTTT; j_call: TRBJ2-2; d_call: .; clone_size: .; v_call: TRBV7-9
cdr3_aa: CASGLTGDEQFF; cdr3_nt: TGTGCTAGTGGTTTAACAGGGGATGAGCAGTTCTTC; j_call: TRBJ2-1; d_call: TRBD1; clone_size: .; v_call: TRBV12-5
cdr3_aa: CASSWTSGYEQFF; cdr3_nt: TGTGCCAGCAGTTGGACTAGCGGTTATGAGCAGTTCTTC; j_call: TRBJ2-1; d_call: TRBD2; clone_size: .; v_call: TRBV7-3
cdr3_aa: CASMTGQAGELFF; cdr3_nt: TGTGCCAGCATGACAGGTCAGGCCGGGGAGCTGTTTTTT; j_call: TRBJ2-2; d_call: .; clone_size: .; v_call: TRBV28
cdr3_aa: CASSFSGKGNEQFF; cdr3_nt: TGTGCCAGCAGCTTTAGCGGGAAGGGAAATGAGCAGTTCTTC; j_call: TRBJ2-1; d_call: TRBD2; clone_size: .; v_call: TRBV7-9
cdr3_aa: CASSVQLAGGNAYEQYF; cdr3_nt: TGTGCCAGCAGTGTCCAGCTAGCGGGAGGGAATGCCTACGAGCAGTACTTC; j_call: TRBJ2-7; d_call: TRBD2; clone_size: .; v_call: TRBV6-1
cdr3_aa: CASSFGASGAYEQYF; cdr3_nt: TGCGCCAGCAGCTTTGGGGCTAGCGGTGCCTACGAGCAGTACTTC; j_call: TRBJ2-7; d_call: TRBD2; clone_size: .; v_call: TRBV5-1
cdr3_aa: CASSPGQPLYEQYF; cdr3_nt: TGTGCCAGCAGTCCGGGACAGCCACTCTACGAGCAGTACTTC; j_call: TRBJ2-7; d_call: TRBD1; clone_size: .; v_call: TRBV2
cdr3_aa: CASSSQAYTQYF; cdr3_nt: TGTGCCAGCAGCTCACAGGCGTATACGCAGTATTTT; j_call: TRBJ2-3; d_call: .; clone_size: .; v_call: TRBV7-9
cdr3_aa: CASSVEGSYGYTF; cdr3_nt: TGTGCCAGCAGCGTAGAGGGGTCCTATGGCTACACCTTC; j_call: TRBJ1-2; d_call: .; clone_size: .; v_call: TRBV9
cdr3_aa: CASSLRGMQPQHF; cdr3_nt: TGTGCCAGCAGCTTACGGGGGATGCAGCCCCAGCATTTT; j_call: TRBJ1-5; d_call: .; clone_size: once; v_call: TRBV7-8
cdr3_aa: CASSLQISAEQYF; cdr3_nt: TGTGCCAGCAGCTTGCAGATTAGCGCCGAGCAGTACTTC; j_call: TRBJ2-7; d_call: .; clone_size: .; v_call: TRBV5-6
cdr3_aa: CASSSRGLRTGELFF; cdr3_nt: TGTGCCAGCAGCTCTAGGGGGCTGAGGACCGGGGAGCTGTTTTTT; j_call: TRBJ2-2; d_call: TRBD1; clone_size: few; v_call: TRBV7-8
cdr3_aa: CASSRLAGDTYNEQFF; cdr3_nt: TGTGCCAGCAGCAGACTAGCGGGGGATACCTACAATGAGCAGTTCTTC; j_call: TRBJ2-1; d_call: TRBD2; clone_size: once; v_call: TRBV2
cdr3_aa: CASSLVGGGDQPQHF; cdr3_nt: TGCGCCAGCAGCTTGGTCGGGGGTGGCGATCAGCCCCAGCATTTT; j_call: TRBJ1-5; d_call: .; clone_size: .; v_call: TRBV5-1
cdr3_aa: CASSDWGRGHGYTF; cdr3_nt: TGTGCCAGCAGTGACTGGGGCAGGGGACATGGCTACACCTTC; j_call: TRBJ1-2; d_call: .; clone_size: .; v_call: TRBV6-4
cdr3_aa: CASSLGLQGSGNTIYF; cdr3_nt: TGTGCCAGCAGCTTGGGATTACAGGGTTCGGGAAACACCATATATTTT; j_call: TRBJ1-3; d_call: .; clone_size: .; v_call: TRBV5-4
cdr3_aa: CASLVGHRNTEAFF; cdr3_nt: TGTGCCAGCTTGGTGGGACACCGGAACACTGAAGCTTTCTTT; j_call: TRBJ1-1; d_call: .; clone_size: once; v_call: TRBV7-9
cdr3_aa: CASSFSGGRDEQFF; cdr3_nt: TGTGCCAGCAGCTTTAGCGGGGGGAGGGATGAGCAGTTCTTC; j_call: TRBJ2-1; d_call: TRBD2; clone_size: .; v_call: TRBV7-3
cdr3_aa: CASSIKQGRTTEAFF; cdr3_nt: TGTGCCAGCAGCATCAAACAGGGCCGAACCACTGAAGCTTTCTTT; j_call: TRBJ1-1; d_call: .; clone_size: .; v_call: TRBV7-8
cdr3_aa: CASSVGGRNTDTQYF; cdr3_nt: TGTGCCAGCAGCGTAGGAGGGAGGAATACAGATACGCAGTATTTT; j_call: TRBJ2-3; d_call: .; clone_size: .; v_call: TRBV9
cdr3_aa: CASSSSGGSYQETQYF; cdr3_nt: TGTGCCAGCAGTTCGAGTGGCGGGAGCTACCAAGAGACCCAGTACTTC; j_call: TRBJ2-5; d_call: TRBD2; clone_size: .; v_call: TRBV28
cdr3_aa: CASSLNRGPKLFF; cdr3_nt: TGTGCCAGCAGTCTCAACAGGGGACCAAAACTGTTTTTT; j_call: TRBJ1-4; d_call: TRBD1; clone_size: .; v_call: TRBV6-1
cdr3_aa: CASSLELLVTNEQFF; cdr3_nt: TGTGCCAGCAGCTTAGAATTGCTAGTGACCAATGAGCAGTTCTTC; j_call: TRBJ2-1; d_call: .; clone_size: .; v_call: TRBV11-2
cdr3_aa: CASSPHRGPYEQYF; cdr3_nt: TGCGCCAGCAGCCCTCACAGGGGGCCCTACGAGCAGTACTTC; j_call: TRBJ2-7; d_call: TRBD1; clone_size: .; v_call: TRBV4-1
cdr3_aa: CASSFYGGTGDFYEQYF; cdr3_nt: TGTGCCAGCAGCTTCTATGGTGGGACGGGAGATTTTTACGAGCAGTACTTC; j_call: TRBJ2-7; d_call: .; clone_size: .; v_call: TRBV5-5
cdr3_aa: CASSPAGTGVNIQYF; cdr3_nt: TGCGCCAGCAGCCCAGCCGGGACAGGGGTAAACATTCAGTACTTC; j_call: TRBJ2-4; d_call: TRBD1; clone_size: .; v_call: TRBV4-1
cdr3_aa: CASSQDQSGGNEKLFF; cdr3_nt: TGCGCCAGCAGCCAAGATCAGTCAGGAGGTAATGAAAAACTGTTTTTT; j_call: TRBJ1-4; d_call: .; clone_size: .; v_call: TRBV4-1
cdr3_aa: CASSLGGQGGYGYTF; cdr3_nt: TGTGCCAGCAGCTTAGGAGGACAGGGGGGCTATGGCTACACCTTC; j_call: TRBJ1-2; d_call: TRBD1; clone_size: .; v_call: TRBV7-9
cdr3_aa: CASSLELAGVGYEQYF; cdr3_nt: TGTGCCAGCAGCTTAGAACTAGCGGGAGTGGGGTACGAGCAGTACTTC; j_call: TRBJ2-7; d_call: TRBD2; clone_size: .; v_call: TRBV11-1
cdr3_aa: CASSHQRGSTGNIQYF; cdr3_nt: TGTGCCAGCAGCCACCAGCGGGGGTCGACAGGGAACATTCAGTACTTC; j_call: TRBJ2-4; d_call: .; clone_size: .; v_call: TRBV6-6
cdr3_aa: CASSPQQGDYGYTF; cdr3_nt: TGTGCCAGCAGCCCCCAACAGGGGGACTATGGCTACACCTTC; j_call: TRBJ1-2; d_call: TRBD1; clone_size: .; v_call: TRBV7-3
cdr3_aa: CANPREEKNIQYF; cdr3_nt: TGTGCCAACCCCCGGGAGGAGAAAAACATTCAGTACTTC; j_call: TRBJ2-4; d_call: TRBD2; clone_size: .; v_call: TRBV28
cdr3_aa: CASSSRGSFF; cdr3_nt: TGTGCCAGCTCTAGCAGGGGGTCGTTCTTC; j_call: TRBJ2-1; d_call: TRBD1; clone_size: few; v_call: TRBV6-8
cdr3_aa: CASSMRQSGANVLTF; cdr3_nt: TGTGCCAGTAGTATGAGGCAGTCTGGGGCCAACGTCCTGACTTTC; j_call: TRBJ2-6; d_call: .; clone_size: .; v_call: TRBV19
cdr3_aa: CASSPDNPAKNIQYF; cdr3_nt: TGTGCCAGCAGTCCCGACAATCCGGCCAAAAACATTCAGTACTTC; j_call: TRBJ2-4; d_call: .; clone_size: .; v_call: TRBV28
cdr3_aa: CAITRDRDVETQYF; cdr3_nt: TGTGCCATCACCCGGGACAGGGATGTTGAGACCCAGTACTTC; j_call: TRBJ2-5; d_call: TRBD1; clone_size: .; v_call: TRBV10-3
cdr3_aa: CASSLNNNYGYTF; cdr3_nt: TGCGCCAGCAGCTTGAACAACAACTATGGCTACACCTTC; j_call: TRBJ1-2; d_call: .; clone_size: .; v_call: TRBV5-1
cdr3_aa: CASSGTGGNQPQHF; cdr3_nt: TGTGCCAGTTCGGGGACAGGGGGCAATCAGCCCCAGCATTTT; j_call: TRBJ1-5; d_call: TRBD1; clone_size: once; v_call: TRBV19
cdr3_aa: CASSIKGFQEVSYEQYF; cdr3_nt: TGTGCCAGTAGTATTAAGGGTTTTCAGGAGGTCTCCTACGAGCAGTACTTC; j_call: TRBJ2-7; d_call: .; clone_size: .; v_call: TRBV19
cdr3_aa: CASSLQVHGEQYF; cdr3_nt: TGTGCCAGCAGTTTACAGGTCCACGGCGAGCAGTACTTC; j_call: TRBJ2-7; d_call: .; clone_size: .; v_call: TRBV27
cdr3_aa: CASSLSPTGPDYNSPLHF; cdr3_nt: TGTGCCAGCAGTTTATCACCAACAGGGCCGGACTATAATTCACCCCTCCACTTT; j_call: TRBJ1-6; d_call: .; clone_size: .; v_call: TRBV27
cdr3_aa: CASSPARASTDTQYF; cdr3_nt: TGCGCCAGCAGCCCAGCCAGGGCGTCGACAGATACGCAGTATTTT; j_call: TRBJ2-3; d_call: .; clone_size: .; v_call: TRBV5-1
cdr3_aa: CASSLAGGPNIQYF; cdr3_nt: TGTGCCAGCAGTCTGGCGGGAGGGCCCAACATTCAGTACTTC; j_call: TRBJ2-4; d_call: TRBD2; clone_size: .; v_call: TRBV28